Presented here are 5 T cell receptor beta chains from one specimen sequenced in a study of tumor-infiltrating lymphocytes in primary liver carcinoma (dated by TCRdb to the late 2010s). Without any cell sorting, total RNA and DNA were co-extracted from about 20-30 mg of bulk tissue using the AllPrep DNA/RNA mini kit. The run used an Illumina HiSeq 2500. Starting from around 500 ng total RNA, TCRbeta-specific cDNA was produced by reverse transcription with a constant-region primer and ProtoScript II reverse transcriptase. The TCRbeta libraries were prepared through three rounds of nested multiplex PCR following a slightly modified ARM-PCR procedure. Each of the first two PCR rounds ran for 9 to 10 cycles using multiplex TRBV1-TRBV30 forward primers together with a Cbeta reverse primer. TCRdb applied fastp at Q25 and MiXCR to the public reads, then kept only in-frame beta chains. Rows merge per CDR3 protein into single entries with the most common DNA and genes. The sample records around 190,000 distinct CDR3 sequences, roughly 80% of which are singletons. Jointly, the top ten make up over 15% of the sample.

The sequenced sample consisted of tumor tissue from primary liver carcinoma. These receptors were taken from a man aged 40-50 years with primary liver carcinoma and hepatitis B virus infection.

As for this clonotype: Because the CDR3 is missing its conserved closing phenylalanine or tryptophan, this is likely a read error. The limits of the CDR3 on the DNA are not certain, so only TCRdb's listed CDR3 is given. The chain combines TRBV4-2 with TRBJ2-3. Looked up from germline, CDR1 is LGHNA and CDR2 is YNFKEQ. The CDR3 region is 13 residues in length, termini included. CDR3 protein: CASSQGPTDTQYY.

About this clonotype itself: At one boundary the junction diverges from the germline segment, which might be a read error. The chain joins TRBV29-1 to TRBJ2-3; D might be TRBD2 (7 bases). Per the germline V gene, CDR1 is SQVTM and CDR2 is ANQGSEA. CDR3 length: 13 amino acids. The DNA for the CDR3 is TGCAGCGTCCGGACGGGGGGCGGAGATACACAAAATTTT. It is translated as CSVRTGGGDTQNF.

To note about this clonotype: At one boundary the junction diverges from the germline segment, which might be a read error. The chain links TRBV6-1 to TRBJ2-1; 7 nucleotides match TRBD1. The CDR3 is 14 residues long. CDR1 and CDR2 from the germline V gene are MNHNS and SASEGT. The CDR3 DNA reads TGTGGCAGCAGTTTAGGACAGGAAAACAATGAGCAGTTCTTC. It specifies CGSSLGQENNEQFF.

Details on this clonotype: The CDR3 end shows no conserved phenylalanine or tryptophan, and so a read error is likely. The chain carries TRBV6-4 and TRBJ2-2; 7 bases are shared with TRBD1. Per germline, CDR1 MRHNA and CDR2 SNTAGT. V lost 2 bases and J lost 6; bases outside the gene matches: 3. The CDR3 runs 14 residues. CDR3 amino acids: CASSDGQGAGELFL. CDR3 sequence (DNA): TGTGCCAGCAGTGACGGTCAGGGGGCCGGGGAGCTGTTTCTT.

Comment on this clonotype: Mismatch with germline at one junction end may stem from a read error. J is TRBJ2-5 and V is TRBV4-3; 8 bases map to TRBD2. Germline V gives CDR1 LGHNA, CDR2 YSLEER. This CDR3 is 14 amino acids long. CDR3 DNA sequence: TGCGCCAGGAGCCAACTCCTTAGCGGGAATGGGCAGTACTTC. Encoded protein: CARSQLLSGNGQYF.